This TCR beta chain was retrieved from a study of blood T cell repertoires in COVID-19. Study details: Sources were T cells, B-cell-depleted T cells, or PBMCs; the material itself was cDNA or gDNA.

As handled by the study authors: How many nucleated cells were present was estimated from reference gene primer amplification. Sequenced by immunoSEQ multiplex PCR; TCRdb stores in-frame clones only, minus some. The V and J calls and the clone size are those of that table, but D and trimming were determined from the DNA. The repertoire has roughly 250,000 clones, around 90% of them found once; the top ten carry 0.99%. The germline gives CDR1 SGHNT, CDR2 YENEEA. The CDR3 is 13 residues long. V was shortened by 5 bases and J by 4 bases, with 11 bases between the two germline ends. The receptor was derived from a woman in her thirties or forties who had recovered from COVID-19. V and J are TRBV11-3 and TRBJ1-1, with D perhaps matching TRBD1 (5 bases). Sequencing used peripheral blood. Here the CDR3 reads CASSLFGGTEAFF. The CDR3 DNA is TGTGCCAGCAGCCTCTTCGGGGGCACTGAAGCTTTCTTT.